The 29 T cell receptor beta chains below were found in one sample sequenced in a study of blood T cells in healthy people across ages (dated by TCRdb to 2015 to 2017). Receptor libraries were prepared by 5' RACE. The second PCR ran for roughly 6 to 11 cycles and used a J-beta primer mix along with a sample-barcoded 5' primer. TCRdb passed the public sequencing reads through fastp at Q25 and MiXCR, retaining productive beta sequences. Merged by CDR3 protein, the rows form single entries marked with the most common genes and DNA. Within this sample are over 1,500,000 distinct CDR3 sequences, with about two fifths of them counted one time only. About 21% of the sample comes from the top ten. Material for sequencing was blood. Receptors were obtained from a human donor in good health.

The chain recombines TRBV7-2 with TRBJ2-1, with TRBD2 matching over 7 bases. V was pared by 5 bases and J by 4 bases, with 11 bases of the junction left unmatched. The CDR3 extends over 16 amino acids. The germline V gene encodes CDR1 SGHTA and CDR2 FQGNSA. CDR3 residues: CASSTRLAGGYNEQFF. The CDR3 nucleotides read TGTGCCAGCAGCACCCGACTAGCTGGGGGTTACAATGAGCAGTTCTTC.

This clonotype was recorded many times. This chain links TRBV6-1 with TRBJ1-5; D is undetermined. This CDR3 is built from 13 residues. V was trimmed by 5 bases and J by 0 bases, leaving 5 bases between them. Per germline, CDR1 MNHNS and CDR2 SASEGT. CDR3 region: CASSRNSNQPQHF. CDR3 sequence (DNA): TGTGCCAGCAGTCGGAATAGCAATCAGCCCCAGCATTTT.

This clonotype showed up many times. CDR3 in DNA: TGTGCCAATTTATTGGGTGAGCAGTACTTC. The encoded protein is CANLLGEQYF. The chain carries TRBV28 and TRBJ2-7; D is unclear. The germline V gene has CDR1 MDHEN and CDR2 SYDVKM. V was clipped by 10 bases and J by 7 bases, with 11 bases between them. The length of the CDR3 is 10 residues.

The V gene is TRBV12-3 or TRBV12-4, the J gene TRBJ1-2, with D perhaps TRBD1 (6 bases). Trimming shortened V by 5 bases and J by 7 bases, and 14 bases separated the two germline ends. This CDR3 is built from 13 residues. The CDR3 DNA is TGTGCCAGCAGTCCAGGGGTAGGACGTGGCTACACCTTC. Protein product: CASSPGVGRGYTF.

This clonotype has a handful of counts. The V and J genes are TRBV4-2 and TRBJ1-2, with D tentatively TRBD1 (5 bases). The germline V and J ends were trimmed by 1 base and 6 bases, with 15 bases remaining between them. CDR1 and CDR2 (germline): LGHNA, YNFKEQ. This CDR3 has 15 amino acids. The CDR3 loop is CASSQARGLRDGYTF. CDR3 coding DNA: TGTGCCAGCAGCCAAGCCCGGGGCTTACGCGATGGCTACACCTTC.

A few counts support this clonotype. The gene calls are TRBV4-1 and TRBJ1-5, with 9 positions matching TRBD1. V lost 4 bases to trimming and J lost 4 bases; unmatched junction nucleotides: 8. Germline-derived CDR1 and CDR2 are MGHRA and YSYEKL. This CDR3 contains 16 residues. The CDR3 DNA reads TGCGCCAGCAGCCGCCTAACAGGGGGCGCAAATCAGCCCCAGCATTTT. Its translation is CASSRLTGGANQPQHF.

In its sample, this clonotype was seen a few times. The J gene is TRBJ1-1, the V gene TRBV9; 8 bases line up with TRBD1. The V gene's germline CDR1 is SGDLS and CDR2 YYNGEE. This CDR3 has 17 amino acids. J lost 1 base, V lost 4 bases, and 12 bases had no gene match. The CDR3 nucleotides are TGTGCCAGCAGCCCTAACCTATTGGGACAGGCGAACACTGAAGCTTTCTTT. It is translated as CASSPNLLGQANTEAFF.

The chain carries TRBV7-2 and TRBJ1-6, with D perhaps matching TRBD1 (5 bases). From germline, CDR1 is SGHTA and CDR2 FQGNSA. V lost 1 base to trimming and J lost 12 bases, with 16 bases between them. The length of the CDR3 is 15 residues. CDR3 nucleotide sequence: TGTGCCAGCAGCTTAGGGGGAGGGCAGGGTATACCCCTCCACTTT. It translates to CASSLGGGQGIPLHF.

The chain recombines TRBV5-1 with TRBJ1-2; a weak D match, TRBD1 (5 bases). V lost 0 bases and J 8 bases, leaving 20 bases between the germline ends. Germline assignment: CDR1 SGHRS and CDR2 YFSETQ. CDR3 length equals 16 residues. The CDR3 nucleotides read TGCGCCAGCAGCTTGGGACGGACTGAGGGGCGATCGGGCTACACCTTC. It encodes CASSLGRTEGRSGYTF.

The chain employs TRBV29-1 and TRBJ2-5; a possible D gene is TRBD2 (6 bases). This CDR3 spans 14 amino acids. Per germline, CDR1 SQVTM and CDR2 ANQGSEA. V was pared by 2 bases and J by 4 bases, with 14 bases between. The DNA for the CDR3 is TGCAGCGTTGAACCCTCCCGGGGAGGAGAGACCCAGTACTTC. It codes for CSVEPSRGGETQYF.

This clonotype was seen more than once but under ten times. V is TRBV12-3 or TRBV12-4 and J is TRBJ2-5; 9 bases fit TRBD1. This CDR3 comprises 15 residues. Unmatched junction bases numbered 3, after V lost 3 bases and J lost 1 base. The CDR3 DNA sequence: TGTGCCAGCAGTTTCGGGACAGGGATCCAAGAGACCCAGTACTTC. Residues: CASSFGTGIQETQYF.

CDR3 coding DNA: TGTGCCAGCAGCTTCCAACCGGGCCAGGATGAAAAACTGTTTTTT. This codes for CASSFQPGQDEKLFF. This chain uses TRBV7-6 with TRBJ1-4; no firm D call. Deletions cut 3 bases from V and 6 bases from J, with 14 bases between. The CDR3 is made up of 15 amino acids. Germline V gene lookup returns CDR1 SGHVS and CDR2 FNYEAQ.

This chain links TRBV12-3 or TRBV12-4 with TRBJ1-2; D gene ambiguous. V was shortened by 5 bases and J by 3 bases, with 19 bases between the two germline ends. This CDR3 is 16 amino acids long. CDR3 amino acids: CASSPGAGEFDYGYTF. The DNA for the CDR3 is TGTGCCAGCAGTCCTGGAGCAGGAGAATTCGACTATGGCTACACCTTC.

The chain has TRBV7-2 and TRBJ2-3; 8 nucleotides agree with TRBD2. Germline CDR1 and CDR2: SGHTA and FQGNSA. The CDR3 covers 14 residues. With V trimmed by 2 bases and J by 6 bases, 4 bases remained unmatched. The CDR3 spells CASSLYAGGDTQYF. The CDR3 bases are TGTGCCAGCAGCTTATATGCGGGGGGTGATACGCAGTATTTT.

This clonotype was recorded a few times. The chain employs TRBV4-3 and TRBJ2-3; no clear D. The CDR3 contains 14 residues. Deletions cut 4 bases from V and 5 bases from J, with 13 bases between. Germline loops: CDR1 LGHNA, CDR2 YSLEER. For the CDR3, the DNA is TGCGCCAGCAGCCCCAACTTCGGGTTAGATACGCAGTATTTT. Its translation is CASSPNFGLDTQYF.

This clonotype appeared a few times. The chain combines TRBV5-1 with TRBJ2-2, with unresolved D. V was shortened by 0 bases and J by 4 bases, with 10 bases between the two germline ends. The CDR3 has 15 residues. Germline CDR1 is SGHRS and CDR2 is YFSETQ. CDR3 sequence: CASSLALLSTGELFF. The CDR3 nucleotides read TGCGCCAGCAGCTTGGCCCTTTTGAGCACCGGGGAGCTGTTTTTT.

The chain uses TRBV19 and TRBJ1-2, with unresolved D. This CDR3 spans 12 amino acids. V was shortened by 6 bases and J by 4 bases, with 9 bases between the two germline ends. Germline CDR1 reads LNHDA; CDR2 reads SQIVND (reference sequence). The CDR3 protein is CASRRDVYGYTF. The CDR3 DNA follows: TGTGCCAGTAGACGCGACGTCTATGGCTACACCTTC.

This clonotype was found a few times. DNA for the CDR3: TGTGCCAGCAGCTTACAAGTCGACTACCCGCAGTATTTT. Translated: CASSLQVDYPQYF. The rearrangement uses TRBV7-2 and TRBJ2-3; D is perhaps TRBD2 (5 bases). Germline values: CDR1 SGHTA, CDR2 FQGNSA. The ends were cut back, 2 bases at V and 10 bases at J, with 13 bases in the middle. The CDR3 spans 13 residues.

The gene calls are TRBV29-1 and TRBJ2-7; possibly TRBD2 for D (5 bases). The CDR3 spans 13 residues. Germline loops: CDR1 SQVTM, CDR2 ANQGSEA. Trimming left V 6 bases short and J 3 bases short, with 15 bases between. The CDR3 reads CSVKRGDGYEQYF. CDR3 bases: TGCAGCGTCAAACGGGGAGACGGCTACGAGCAGTACTTC.

This sequence joins TRBV7-9 and TRBJ2-2, with D perhaps matching TRBD1 (6 bases). The CDR3 totals 15 residues. CDR1 and CDR2 from the germline V gene are SEHNR and FQNEAQ (reference sequence). V was shortened by 5 bases and J by 1 base, with 11 bases between the two germline ends. The CDR3: CASSPTGQNTGELFF. As DNA, the CDR3 is TGTGCCAGCAGCCCCACGGGACAGAACACCGGGGAGCTGTTTTTT. Full variable domain (missing parts from reference TRBV7-9 and TRBJ2-2): DTGVSQNPRHKITKRGQNVTFRCDPISEHNRLYWYRQTLGQGPEFLTYFQNEAQLEKSRLLSDRFSAERPKGSFSTLEIQRTEQGDSAMYLCASSPTGQNTGELFFGEGSRLTVL.

The genes are TRBV5-1 and TRBJ2-1; the D gene is possibly TRBD1 (6 bases). This CDR3 region has 14 residues. Germline V lookup: CDR1 SGHRS, CDR2 YFSETQ. The V end lost 0 bases, the J end lost 8 bases, and 12 bases lay between the germline ends. The CDR3 nucleotides read TGCGCCAGCAGCTTGGACAGGGTGTTGGATGAGCAGTTCTTC. Protein product: CASSLDRVLDEQFF.

The genes are TRBV29-1 and TRBJ2-3, with 9 bases matching TRBD2. The CDR3 is 15 amino acids. V trimming: 4 bases; J trimming: 2 bases; junction bases outside the gene matches: 7. Germline V gene sequence: CDR1 SQVTM, CDR2 ANQGSEA. The CDR3 is CSVVYSGGPTDTQYF. The CDR3 coding sequence is TGCAGCGTTGTCTATAGCGGGGGCCCCACAGATACGCAGTATTTT.

This clonotype was recorded at least ten times. The chain couples TRBV12-3 or TRBV12-4 to TRBJ1-2, with TRBD1 matching 7 bases. There are 15 residues in the CDR3. The V gene end was trimmed by 3 bases and the J gene end by 2 bases; junction bases not matched to a gene: 6. Written as DNA, the CDR3 is TGTGCCAGCAGTTTTCCGGACAGGTTAAACTATGGCTACACCTTC. This sequence encodes CASSFPDRLNYGYTF.

This clonotype was recorded at least ten times. V gene TRBV10-3 combines with J gene TRBJ1-1; D remains ambiguous. The ends were cut back, 8 bases at V and 5 bases at J, with 12 bases in the middle. The CDR3 contains 12 residues. Germline V lookup: CDR1 ENHRY, CDR2 SYGVKD. The CDR3 is CAIGPGLTEAFF. Here the CDR3 DNA reads TGTGCCATCGGACCGGGTCTGACTGAAGCTTTCTTT.

The chain employs TRBV3-1 and TRBJ1-2; a weak D match, TRBD1 (5 bases). There are 15 residues in the CDR3. Germline V CDR1 and CDR2: LGHDT, YNNKEL (reference sequence). Trimming left V 3 bases short and J 1 base short, with 12 bases between. The CDR3 region is CASSHPAGYNYGYTF. The CDR3, as DNA: TGTGCCAGCAGCCACCCTGCAGGGTATAACTATGGCTACACCTTC.

This clonotype was seen more than once but under ten times. This chain links TRBV6-6 with TRBJ2-1; a possible D gene is TRBD2 (6 bases). V was clipped by 0 bases and J by 4 bases, with 10 bases between them. Germline V lookup: CDR1 MNHNY, CDR2 SVGAGI (reference sequence). The CDR3 extends over 15 amino acids. The CDR3 loop reads CASSYSLGGYNEQFF. CDR3 in DNA: TGTGCCAGCAGTTACTCCCTGGGGGGATACAATGAGCAGTTCTTC.

The V and J genes are TRBV7-6 and TRBJ1-1; D gene uncertain. The CDR3 loop spans 13 amino acids. In germline, CDR1 is SGHVS, CDR2 FNYEAQ. Deletions cut 5 bases from V and 11 bases from J, with 18 bases between. DNA for the CDR3: TGTGCCAGCAGCCAACAGCTTGAGGATAGGGCTTTCTTT. Protein product: CASSQQLEDRAFF.

The rearrangement links TRBV6-5 to TRBJ1-2; D might be TRBD1 (5 bases). V lost 7 bases and J 8 bases, leaving 17 bases between the germline ends. Looked up from germline, CDR1 is MNHEY and CDR2 is SVGAGI. The CDR3 contains 13 residues. The CDR3 nucleotides read TGTGCCAGCACCCAGGGCGGGTATAGGGGCTACACCTTC. Protein: CASTQGGYRGYTF.

The chain joins TRBV29-1 to TRBJ2-5, with 7 bases lining up with TRBD1. Trimming cost V 4 bases and J 5 bases; bases outside gene matches: 10. This CDR3 spans 14 amino acids. Per germline, CDR1 SQVTM and CDR2 ANQGSEA. This CDR3 is CSVGRLGGRETQYF. The CDR3 DNA reads as TGCAGCGTTGGTCGGTTAGGGGGCAGGGAGACCCAGTACTTC.